This T cell receptor (beta chain) was recorded in a study of vaccination effects on CD4 cells after COVID-19. Points on this clone: Its antigen is not known.

TCRdb's table, derived via immunoSEQ multiplex PCR, lists solely in-frame clones and lacks some. Here the sample spans around 50,000 clones, around 82% being singletons. Peptide-pool stimulation followed by sequencing identified expanded antigen-specific CD4+ clonotypes in the ViraFEST assay. Culture lasted 10 days before CD4+ T cell isolation. It was between March and December 2020 that the person had a SARS-CoV-2 infection confirmed by PCR. An HIV-1 Nef peptide pool was employed for negative control culture. There are 16 residues in the CDR3. V gave up 3 bases and J gave up 5 bases, with 17 bases separating them. In germline, CDR1 is KGHDR, CDR2 SFDVKD.

The sample in question was CD4+ T cells from PBMCs cultured with HIV peptides, obtained before COVID-19 vaccination. Specified subset: HIV-1 Nef peptide pool negative control/reference culture. This receptor was taken from a human donor who had a prior SARS-CoV-2 infection. This sequence joins TRBV24-1 and TRBJ2-3, with a tentative D call TRBD2 (6 bases). CDR3: CATSDPASAKRDTQYF. Written as DNA, the CDR3 is TGTGCCACCAGTGATCCAGCTAGCGCGAAGAGAGATACGCAGTATTTT.